What follows are 14 T cell receptor beta chains derived from one specimen sequenced in a study of monozygotic twins with inflammatory bowel disease. For each CDR3 protein, TCRdb gives one entry from its re-call of the 5' RACE reads, without DNA. The table gives a few hundred thousand distinct CDR3 sequences; the top ten clones make up approximately 2.3% of it. The source material was blood. The receptors shown here come from a human donor with ulcerative colitis or Crohn's disease, or a healthy co-twin of an affected twin (not recorded which).

V gene TRBV7-9 combines with J gene TRBJ1-1. Per the germline V gene, CDR1 is SEHNR and CDR2 is FQNEAQ (reference sequence). The CDR3 is made up of 11 amino acids. CDR3 sequence: CASSWNTEAFF.

This rearrangement joins TRBV6-5 to TRBJ1-2; with no DNA, the TCRdb D assignment of TRBD1 cannot be verified. The CDR3 has 17 amino acids. The germline V gene has CDR1 MNHEY and CDR2 SVGAGI. CDR3 loop: CASSYLTGGNSNYGYTF.

The chain couples TRBV30 to TRBJ2-1. The CDR3 loop spans 16 amino acids. In germline, CDR1 is GTSNPN, CDR2 SVGIG (reference sequence). CDR3 region: CAWDAGRPKTYNEQFF.

This rearrangement joins TRBV15 to TRBJ2-6. Looked up from germline, CDR1 is LNHNV and CDR2 is YYDKDF (reference sequence). This CDR3 is built from 17 residues. CDR3 loop: CATSNPWGISGANVLTF.

CDR3 amino acids: CASSQDEGVQYF. The chain has TRBV3-1 and TRBJ2-4; TCRdb designates TRBD1, a call that cannot be tested without DNA. Germline V gives CDR1 LGHDT, CDR2 YNNKEL (reference sequence). CDR3 length equals 12 residues.

The chain combines TRBV28 with TRBJ2-1; without DNA, the TCRdb call of TRBD2 cannot be checked. The CDR3 contains 15 residues. CDR1 and CDR2 from the germline V gene are MDHEN and SYDVKM. The CDR3 here is CASSFMASGSNEQFF.

The chain uses TRBV6-2 or TRBV6-3 and TRBJ2-2; TCRdb reports TRBD2, a call that lacks DNA to check it against. This CDR3 is 16 amino acids long. The germline V gene has CDR1 MNHEY and CDR2 SVGEGT. The CDR3 reads CASRGTIAGERGELFF.

The chain has TRBV4-1 and TRBJ2-3; TCRdb's D call, TRBD2, is unchecked because there is no DNA. Germline V gene data show CDR1 as MGHRA and CDR2 as YSYEKL. The length of the CDR3 is 17 residues. CDR3 region: CASSQPPGLLSTDTQYF.

The rearrangement uses TRBV3-1 and TRBJ1-2; lacking DNA, the TRBD1 call made by TCRdb goes unchecked. CDR3 length equals 18 residues. CDR1 and CDR2 from the germline V gene are LGHDT and YNNKEL (reference sequence). This CDR3 is CASSQEAERGQWGYGYTF.

J is TRBJ2-2 and V is TRBV10-3; TCRdb proposes TRBD2, but this gene call is untestable without DNA. The CDR3 length is 15 residues. Germline V gives CDR1 ENHRY, CDR2 SYGVKD. The CDR3: CAISGGRPNTGELFF.

This CDR3 reads CASSLEAGAPFSGNTIYF. J is TRBJ1-3 and V is TRBV11-1; TCRdb proposes TRBD1, but this gene call is untestable without DNA. CDR1 is SGHAT, CDR2 FQDESV, per germline (reference sequence). CDR3 length: 18 amino acids.

The CDR3 sequence is CASSLRGGAGEQYF. The J gene is TRBJ2-7, the V gene TRBV13; TCRdb lists TRBD1, though no DNA is available to test this call. The CDR3 totals 14 residues. Germline values: CDR1 PRHDT, CDR2 FYEKMQ (reference sequence). Complete variable domain (other parts from reference TRBV13 and TRBJ2-7): AAGVIQSPRHLIKEKRETATLKCYPIPRHDTVYWYQQGPGQDPQFLISFYEKMQSDKGSIPDRFSAQQFSDYHSELNMSSLELGDSALYFCASSLRGGAGEQYFGPGTRLTVT.

This chain links TRBV5-1 with TRBJ2-2; TCRdb's D call of TRBD1 is untestable without DNA. The CDR3 length is 14 residues. Germline V lookup: CDR1 SGHRS, CDR2 YFSETQ. Here the CDR3 reads CASSLEGAGGELFF.

The chain's CDR3 is CASSLGIGTGEETQYF. The J gene is TRBJ2-5, the V gene TRBV28; TCRdb lists TRBD1, though no DNA is available to test this call. This CDR3 is 16 amino acids long. Per germline, CDR1 MDHEN and CDR2 SYDVKM. Supplemented by reference TRBV28 and TRBJ2-5, the full variable domain reads DVKVTQSSRYLVKRTGEKVFLECVQDMDHENMFWYRQDPGLGLRLIYFSYDVKMKEKGDIPEGYSVSREKKERFSLILESASTNQTSMYLCASSLGIGTGEETQYFGPGTRLLVL.